This entry lists 7 T cell receptor beta chains sequenced from one sample in a study of blood T cell repertoires in COVID-19. Generated by immunoSEQ multiplex PCR, the TCRdb table keeps only in-frame clones and is missing some. Of about 140,000 clones in the sample, approximately 80% are singletons; the top ten hold roughly 5%. The sequencing input was PBMCs or T cells enriched from blood (not recorded which). These receptors came from a man aged 65 to 79 who had been exposed to COVID-19.

The V gene is TRBV9, the J gene TRBJ2-5, with 10 bases lining up with TRBD2. J was trimmed by 2 bases and V by 4 bases; bases with no gene match: 8. CDR3 length: 16 amino acids. The germline V gene encodes CDR1 SGDLS and CDR2 YYNGEE. The CDR3 reads CASSKIIAGGQETQYF. As DNA, the CDR3 is TGTGCCAGCAGCAAAATCATAGCGGGAGGTCAAGAGACCCAGTACTTC.

This clone was seen more than once but under ten times. The chain recombines TRBV19 with TRBJ2-7, with 7 positions matching TRBD1. Germline assignment: CDR1 LNHDA and CDR2 SQIVND (reference sequence). The junction had 3 bases not matched to a gene; V was cut back by 5 bases and J by 2 bases. The CDR3 totals 13 residues. The CDR3 DNA follows: TGTGCCAGTAGTGTGGACAGGACCTACGAGCAGTACTTC. It yields the protein CASSVDRTYEQYF.

CDR3 loop: CASSSRTSGGAGQFF. CDR3 in DNA: TGTGCCAGCAGCTCCCGGACTAGCGGGGGCGCGGGGCAGTTCTTC. The chain uses TRBV3-1 (or the pseudogene TRBV3-2) and TRBJ2-1; TRBD2 agrees at 13 bases. CDR3 size: 15 residues. Germline V gene sequence: CDR1 LGHDT, CDR2 YNNKEL (reference sequence). The V segment lost 5 bases and the J segment 12 bases; nucleotides outside the gene matches: 10.

V and J are TRBV19 and TRBJ2-3; TRBD2 is a possible D gene (5 bases). This CDR3 region has 17 residues. Germline V gene sequence: CDR1 LNHDA, CDR2 SQIVND (reference sequence). Trimming left V 4 bases short and J 2 bases short, with 19 bases between. DNA for the CDR3: TGTGCCAGTAGTACGTATCGGGGTGGGGAGTACACAGATACGCAGTATTTT. Its protein is CASSTYRGGEYTDTQYF.

This sequence joins TRBV6-5 and TRBJ1-1; a possible D gene is TRBD1 (5 bases). Germline V CDR1 and CDR2: MNHEY, SVGAGI. V lost 7 bases to trimming and J lost 5 bases, with 14 bases between them. The CDR3 consists of 13 residues. In DNA, the CDR3 is TGTGCCAGCACCAGGGTGGGGCGAACTGAAGCTTTCTTT. This gives the protein CASTRVGRTEAFF.

This clone came up a few times. The rearrangement links TRBV7-2 to TRBJ1-5; 7 positions agree with TRBD1. V lost 1 base to trimming and J lost 4 bases; unmatched junction nucleotides: 4. The CDR3 is 15 amino acids. The germline V gene has CDR1 SGHTA and CDR2 FQGNSA. The CDR3 bases are TGTGCCAGCAGCTTAGGAGGGACAGCTAATCAGCCCCAGCATTTT. This translates into CASSLGGTANQPQHF.

This clone was seen a few times. The chain links TRBV7-9 to TRBJ1-1; D perhaps matches TRBD1 (6 bases). The CDR3 is 16 residues long. The germline CDR1 and CDR2 sequences are SEHNR and FQNEAQ (reference sequence). The V end lost 7 bases, the J end lost 4 bases, and 22 bases lay between the germline ends. CDR3 DNA: TGTGCCAGCACCCAGACAGGTGGGGGCCTCGGCACTGAAGCTTTCTTT. It codes for CASTQTGGGLGTEAFF.